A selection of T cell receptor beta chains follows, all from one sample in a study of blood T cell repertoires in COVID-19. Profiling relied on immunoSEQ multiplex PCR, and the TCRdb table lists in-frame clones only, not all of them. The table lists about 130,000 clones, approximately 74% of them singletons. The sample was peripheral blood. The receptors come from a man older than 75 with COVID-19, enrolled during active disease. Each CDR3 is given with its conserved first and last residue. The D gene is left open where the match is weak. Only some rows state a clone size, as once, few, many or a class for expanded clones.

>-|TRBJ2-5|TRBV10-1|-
TGCGCCAGCAGGGGAGGACAGGCCTCTTGGGAGACCCAGTACTTC
CASRGGQASWETQYF
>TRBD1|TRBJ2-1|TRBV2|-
TGTGCCAGCAGAGGACAGGGGAATTCTCTGTTCTTC
CASRGQGNSLFF
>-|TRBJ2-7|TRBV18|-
TGTGCCAGCTCACCACGAGGCAGCTACGAGCAGTACTTC
CASSPRGSYEQYF
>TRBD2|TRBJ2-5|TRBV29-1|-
TGCAGCGTGGTGACTAGCGGGGGTTCGCGGGAGACCCAGTACTTC
CSVVTSGGSRETQYF
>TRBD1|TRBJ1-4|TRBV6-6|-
TGTGCCAGCAGTTCCCGAGGGGGCGGTGAAAAACTGTTTTTT
CASSSRGGGEKLFF
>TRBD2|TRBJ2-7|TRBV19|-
TGTGCCAGTAGTATAGATCAATTTGCGCGGGAGTATCCCTACGAGCAGTACTTC
CASSIDQFAREYPYEQYF
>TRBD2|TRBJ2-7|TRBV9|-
TGTGCCAGCAGCGTAGCGCCGGGAGGGGAGCAGTACTTC
CASSVAPGGEQYF
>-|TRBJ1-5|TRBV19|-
TGTGCCAGTAGGTGGGGGGACAATCAGCCCCAGCATTTT
CASRWGDNQPQHF
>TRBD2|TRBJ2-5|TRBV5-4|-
TGTGCCAGCGGGCTTACTAGCGGGAGGGCCGAGGAGACCCAGTACTTC
CASGLTSGRAEETQYF
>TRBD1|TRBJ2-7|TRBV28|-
TGTGCCAGTACGCAGGGGGCTTTTTTGTACGAGCAGTACTTC
CASTQGAFLYEQYF
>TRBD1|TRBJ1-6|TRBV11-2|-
TGTGCCAGCAGTCCCGACAGGGTGGGTTCACCCCTCCACTTT
CASSPDRVGSPLHF
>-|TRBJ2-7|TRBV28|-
TGTGCCAGCAGTTTAACGACACGGTGGGGGGGCGCAGGTGAGCAGTACTTC
CASSLTTRWGGAGEQYF
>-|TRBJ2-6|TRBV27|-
TGTGCCAGCAGTTTAGGGCCAGGGGATGGGTCTGGGGCCAACGTCCTGACTTTC
CASSLGPGDGSGANVLTF
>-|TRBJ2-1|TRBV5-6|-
TGTGCCAGCAGCTCGGCTTCTTTGGACAGCTACAATGAGCAGTTCTTC
CASSSASLDSYNEQFF
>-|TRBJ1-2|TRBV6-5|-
TGTGCCAGCAGCCCCGAGGGACTCTATGGCTACACCTTC
CASSPEGLYGYTF
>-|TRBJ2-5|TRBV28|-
TGTGCCAGCAGTTTCTCAGCGGGCTGGGAGACCCAGTACTTC
CASSFSAGWETQYF
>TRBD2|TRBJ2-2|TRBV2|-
TGTGCCAGCAGTGAAGCGCTTCGTGGCGGGAGGGCCACCGGGGAGCTGTTTTTT
CASSEALRGGRATGELFF
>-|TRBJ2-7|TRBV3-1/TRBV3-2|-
TGTGCCAGCAGCCTCGAGGGGGTCTCCTACGAGCAGTACTTC
CASSLEGVSYEQYF
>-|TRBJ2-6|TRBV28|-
TGTGCCAGCAGACTAGGCGGCAGGTCCCCTGGGGCCAACGTCCTGACTTTC
CASRLGGRSPGANVLTF
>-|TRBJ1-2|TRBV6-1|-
TGTGCCAGCAGTGAACAGCGGAACAACTATGGCTACACCTTC
CASSEQRNNYGYTF
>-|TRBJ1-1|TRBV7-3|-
TGTGCCAGCAAACAGGGATTTAACACTGAAGCTTTCTTT
CASKQGFNTEAFF
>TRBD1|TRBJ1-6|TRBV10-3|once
TGTGCCATCAGTGCGGGCCAGGGGGCAGAGTCACCCCTCCACTTT
CAISAGQGAESPLHF
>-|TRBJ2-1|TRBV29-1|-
TGCAGCGTTGACGGGAGCTCCTACAATGAGCAGTTCTTC
CSVDGSSYNEQFF
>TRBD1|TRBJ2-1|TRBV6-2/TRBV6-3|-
TGTGCCAGCAGTTACTCAGGACAGGGGGCGTTCTACAATGAGCAGTTCTTC
CASSYSGQGAFYNEQFF
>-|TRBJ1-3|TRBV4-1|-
TGCGCCAGCAGCCCAAGTCCGGGGATCTCTGGAAACACCATATATTTT
CASSPSPGISGNTIYF
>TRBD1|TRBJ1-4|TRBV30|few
TGTGCCTGGAGCCGCGGGACAGGGGGTTTTTTTAACGTAAAACTGTTTTTT
CAWSRGTGGFFNVKLFF
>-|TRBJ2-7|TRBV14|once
TGTGCCAGCAGCCAACGGAAAGGGAGCGGCTCCTACGAGCAGTACTTC
CASSQRKGSGSYEQYF
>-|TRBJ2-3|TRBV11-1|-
TGTGCCAGCAGCTTATCAGAAAACACAGATACGCAGTATTTT
CASSLSENTDTQYF
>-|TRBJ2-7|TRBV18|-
TGTGCCAGCTCACCAGCGTTCGAGGGCTACGAGCAGTACTTC
CASSPAFEGYEQYF
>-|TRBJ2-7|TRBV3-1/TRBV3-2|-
TGTGCCAGCAGCAACAAACCAGGACTTCTATACGAGCAGTACTTC
CASSNKPGLLYEQYF
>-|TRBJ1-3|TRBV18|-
TGTGCCAGCCAGGGTGGGGGCACATTCTCTGGAAACACCATATATTTT
CASQGGGTFSGNTIYF
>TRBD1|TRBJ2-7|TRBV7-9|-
TGTGCCAGCAGCTTAGACAGGGGCGATCACGAGCAGTACTTC
CASSLDRGDHEQYF
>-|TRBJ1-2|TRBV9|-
TGTGCCAGCAGACCCAACCAGGGGAACTATGGCTACACCTTC
CASRPNQGNYGYTF
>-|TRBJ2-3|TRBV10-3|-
TGTGCCATCAGGGGAGGTCCAGATACGCAGTATTTT
CAIRGGPDTQYF
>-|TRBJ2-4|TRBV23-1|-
TGCGCCAGCAGTCAATCACAGGGTGGCGGAGCCAAAAACATTCAGTACTTC
CASSQSQGGGAKNIQYF
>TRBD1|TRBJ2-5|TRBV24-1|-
TGTGCCACCAGTGAACCTACCGGGACAGGAGAAGGGACCCAGTACTTC
CATSEPTGTGEGTQYF
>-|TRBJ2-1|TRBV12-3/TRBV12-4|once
TGTGCCAGCAGTATCAGCCTCAGGGATGAGCAGTTCTTC
CASSISLRDEQFF
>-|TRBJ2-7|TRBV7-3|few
TGTGCCAGCAGCCCACAGGGTTATTTGGGCGAGCAGTACTTC
CASSPQGYLGEQYF
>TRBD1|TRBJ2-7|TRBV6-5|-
TGTGCCAGCAGTTACTCGTTACAGGGGGCTTACGAGCAGTACTTC
CASSYSLQGAYEQYF
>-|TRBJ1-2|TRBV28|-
TGTGCCAGCAGTTTCCCCCCAGGGGGCTACACCTTC
CASSFPPGGYTF
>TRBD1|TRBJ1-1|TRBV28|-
TGTGCCAGCAGGGATACAGGGGGGGACACTGAAGCTTTCTTT
CASRDTGGDTEAFF
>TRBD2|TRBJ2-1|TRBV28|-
TGTGCCAGCAGTGCCGGACTAGCGGGAGAATGGGTTGAGCAGTTCTTC
CASSAGLAGEWVEQFF
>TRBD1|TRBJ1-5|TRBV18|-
TGTGCCAGCTCACCAAACAGGGGGAGCAATCAGCCCCAGCATTTT
CASSPNRGSNQPQHF
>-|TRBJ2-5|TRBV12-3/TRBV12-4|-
TGTGCCAGCAGTTTGGACAGACAAGAGACCCAGTACTTC
CASSLDRQETQYF
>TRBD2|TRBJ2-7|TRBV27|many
TGTGCCAGCAGTTTATCTATCTCGCGGGAGCTGATCTACGAGCAGTACTTC
CASSLSISRELIYEQYF
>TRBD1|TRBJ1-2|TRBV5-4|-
TGTGCCAGCAACTGGGACAGTACTAACTATGGCTACACCTTC
CASNWDSTNYGYTF
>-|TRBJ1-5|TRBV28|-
TGTGCCAGCAGTTTAGATCCCCCCCCGCGTCAGCCCCAGCATTTT
CASSLDPPPRQPQHF
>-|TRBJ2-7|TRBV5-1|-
TGCGCCAGCAGCTTAGAACAGAACTCCTACGAGCAGTACTTC
CASSLEQNSYEQYF
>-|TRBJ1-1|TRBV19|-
TGTGCCAGTATGAGGGCGCGGGGTTCGTGGCCCACTGAAGCTTTCTTT
CASMRARGSWPTEAFF
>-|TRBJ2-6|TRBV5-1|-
TGCGCCAGCAGCGCGCAGGGATCCTCTGGGGCCAACGTCCTGACTTTC
CASSAQGSSGANVLTF
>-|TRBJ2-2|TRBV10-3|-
TGTGCCATCAGCAGGGGGAACACCGGGGAGCTGTTTTTT
CAISRGNTGELFF
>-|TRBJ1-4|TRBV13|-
TGTGCCAGCAGCCCTCGGGGGAGGGGAAGACCAAATGAAAAACTGTTTTTT
CASSPRGRGRPNEKLFF